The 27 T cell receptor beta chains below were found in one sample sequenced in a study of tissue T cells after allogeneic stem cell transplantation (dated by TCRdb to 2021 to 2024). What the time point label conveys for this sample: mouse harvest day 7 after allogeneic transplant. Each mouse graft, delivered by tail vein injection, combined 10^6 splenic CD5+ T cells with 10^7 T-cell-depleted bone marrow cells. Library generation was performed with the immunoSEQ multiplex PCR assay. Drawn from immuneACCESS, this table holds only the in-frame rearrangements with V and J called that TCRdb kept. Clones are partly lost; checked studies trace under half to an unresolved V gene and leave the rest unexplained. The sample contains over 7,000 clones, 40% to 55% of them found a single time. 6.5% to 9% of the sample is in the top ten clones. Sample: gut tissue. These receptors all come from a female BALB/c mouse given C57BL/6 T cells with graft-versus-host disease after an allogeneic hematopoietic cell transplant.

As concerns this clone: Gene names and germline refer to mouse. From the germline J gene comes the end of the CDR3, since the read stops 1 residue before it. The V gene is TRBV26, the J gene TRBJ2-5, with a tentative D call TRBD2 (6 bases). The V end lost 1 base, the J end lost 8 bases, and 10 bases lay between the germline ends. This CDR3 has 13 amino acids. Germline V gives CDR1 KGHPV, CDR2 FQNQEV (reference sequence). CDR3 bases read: TGTGCCAGCAGTCTGTGGGGGGAGCCCACCCAGTAC. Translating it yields CASSLWGEPTQY. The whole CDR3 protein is CASSLWGEPTQYF.

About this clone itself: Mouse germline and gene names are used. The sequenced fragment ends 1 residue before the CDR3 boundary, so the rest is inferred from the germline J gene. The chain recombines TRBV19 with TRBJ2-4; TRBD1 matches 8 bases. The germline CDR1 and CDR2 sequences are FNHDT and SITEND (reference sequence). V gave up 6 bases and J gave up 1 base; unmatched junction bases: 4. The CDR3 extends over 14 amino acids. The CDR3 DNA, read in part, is TGTGCCAGCAATCGACAGGGGCGTCAAAACACCTTGTAC. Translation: CASNRQGRQNTLY. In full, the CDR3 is CASNRQGRQNTLYF.

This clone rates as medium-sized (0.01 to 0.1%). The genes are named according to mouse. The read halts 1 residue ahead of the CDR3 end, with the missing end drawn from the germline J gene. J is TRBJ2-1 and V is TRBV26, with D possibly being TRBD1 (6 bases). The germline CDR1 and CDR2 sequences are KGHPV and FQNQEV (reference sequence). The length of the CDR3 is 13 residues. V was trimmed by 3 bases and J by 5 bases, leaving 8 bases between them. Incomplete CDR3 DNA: TGTGCCAGCAGTCTTAACAGGGATGCTGAGCAGTTC. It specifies CASSLNRDAEQF. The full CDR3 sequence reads CASSLNRDAEQFF.

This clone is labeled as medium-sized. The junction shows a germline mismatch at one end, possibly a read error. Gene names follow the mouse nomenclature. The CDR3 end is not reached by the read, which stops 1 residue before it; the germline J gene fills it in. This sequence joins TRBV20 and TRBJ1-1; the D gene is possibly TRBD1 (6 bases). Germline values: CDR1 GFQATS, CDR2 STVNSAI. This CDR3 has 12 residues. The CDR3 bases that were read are TGTGGTGCTCGGGACACTAACACAGAAGTCTTC. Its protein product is CGARDTNTEVF. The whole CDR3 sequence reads CGARDTNTEVFF.

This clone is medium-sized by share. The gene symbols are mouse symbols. This CDR3 reads CASSLQGSGNTLYF. The CDR3 DNA, read in part, is TGTGCCAGCAGTCTACAGGGTTCTGGAAATACGCTCTAT. The genes are TRBV26 and TRBJ1-3; tentatively, D is TRBD1 (6 bases). The read falls 1 residue short of the CDR3 end, and the missing part is taken from the germline J gene. Per the germline V gene, CDR1 is KGHPV and CDR2 is FQNQEV (reference sequence). Trimming pared 3 bases from V and 0 bases from J, leaving 6 bases between. The CDR3 contains 14 residues.

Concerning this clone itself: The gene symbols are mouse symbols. The CDR3 region is CASSRDRDTQYF. The sequenced CDR3 bases are TGTGCCAGCAGTCGGGACAGGGACACCCAGTAC. The chain carries TRBV26 and TRBJ2-5; TRBD1 aligns across 8 bases. The sequence runs out 1 residue before the end of the CDR3; the remainder is reconstructed from the germline J gene. CDR1 is KGHPV, CDR2 FQNQEV, per germline (reference sequence). The V segment lost 4 bases and the J segment 6 bases; nucleotides outside the gene matches: 0. The CDR3 covers 12 residues.

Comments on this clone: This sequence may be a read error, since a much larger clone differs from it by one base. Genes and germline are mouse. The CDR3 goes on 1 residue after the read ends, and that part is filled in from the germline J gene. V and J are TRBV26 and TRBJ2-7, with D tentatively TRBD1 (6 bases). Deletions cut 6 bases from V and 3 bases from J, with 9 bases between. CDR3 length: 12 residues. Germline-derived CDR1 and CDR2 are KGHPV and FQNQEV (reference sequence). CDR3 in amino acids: CASSRDNYEQYF. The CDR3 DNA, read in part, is TGTGCCAGCAGCCGGGACAACTATGAACAGTAC.

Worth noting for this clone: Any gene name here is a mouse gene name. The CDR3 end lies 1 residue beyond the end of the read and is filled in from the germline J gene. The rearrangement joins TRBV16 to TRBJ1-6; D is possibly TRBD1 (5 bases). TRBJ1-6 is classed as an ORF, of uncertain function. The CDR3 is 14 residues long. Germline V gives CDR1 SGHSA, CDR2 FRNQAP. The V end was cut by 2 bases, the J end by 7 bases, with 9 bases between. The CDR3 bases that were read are TGTGCAAGCAGCTTAAGGGGAGAGAATTCGCCCCTCTAC. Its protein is CASSLRGENSPLY. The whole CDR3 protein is CASSLRGENSPLYF.

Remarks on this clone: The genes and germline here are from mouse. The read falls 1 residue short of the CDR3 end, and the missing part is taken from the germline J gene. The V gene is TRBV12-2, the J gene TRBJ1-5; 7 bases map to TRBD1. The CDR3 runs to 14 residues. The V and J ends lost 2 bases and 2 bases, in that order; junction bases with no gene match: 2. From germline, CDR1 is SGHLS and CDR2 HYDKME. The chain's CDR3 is CASSRGQYNQAPLF. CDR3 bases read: TGTGCCAGCTCTCGGGGACAGTACAACCAGGCTCCGCTT.

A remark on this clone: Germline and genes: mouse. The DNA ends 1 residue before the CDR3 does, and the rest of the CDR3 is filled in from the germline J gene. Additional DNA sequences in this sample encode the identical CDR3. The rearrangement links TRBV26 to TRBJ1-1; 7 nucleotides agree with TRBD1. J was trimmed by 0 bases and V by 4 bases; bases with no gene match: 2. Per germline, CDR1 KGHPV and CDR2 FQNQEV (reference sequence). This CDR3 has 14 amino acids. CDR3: CASSRQGANTEVFF. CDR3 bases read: TGTGCCAGCAGTCGACAGGGTGCAAACACAGAAGTCTTC.

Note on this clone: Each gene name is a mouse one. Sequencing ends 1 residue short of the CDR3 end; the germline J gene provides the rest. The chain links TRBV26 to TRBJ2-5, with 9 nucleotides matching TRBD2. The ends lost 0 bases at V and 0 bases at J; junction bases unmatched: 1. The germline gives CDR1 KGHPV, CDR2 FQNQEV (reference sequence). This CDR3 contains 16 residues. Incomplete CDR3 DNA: TGTGCCAGCAGTCTGTCGGGACTGGGAAACCAAGACACCCAGTAC. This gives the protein CASSLSGLGNQDTQY. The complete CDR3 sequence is CASSLSGLGNQDTQYF.

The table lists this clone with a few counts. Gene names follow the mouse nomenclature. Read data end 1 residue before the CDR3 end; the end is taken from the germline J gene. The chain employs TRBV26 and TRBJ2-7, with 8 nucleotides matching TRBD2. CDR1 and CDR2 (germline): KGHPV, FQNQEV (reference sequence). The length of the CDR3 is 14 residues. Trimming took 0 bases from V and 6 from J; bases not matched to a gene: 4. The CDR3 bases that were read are TGTGCCAGCAGTCTGTCATCTGGGGGGCTTGAACAGTAC. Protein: CASSLSSGGLEQY. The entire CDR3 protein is CASSLSSGGLEQYF.

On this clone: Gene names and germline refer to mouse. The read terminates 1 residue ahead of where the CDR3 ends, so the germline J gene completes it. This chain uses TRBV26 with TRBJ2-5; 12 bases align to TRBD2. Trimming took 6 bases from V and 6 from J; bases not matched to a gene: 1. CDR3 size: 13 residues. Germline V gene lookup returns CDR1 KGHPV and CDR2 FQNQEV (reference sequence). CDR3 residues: CASRTGGADTQYF. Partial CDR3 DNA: TGTGCCAGCAGGACTGGGGGGGCGGACACCCAGTAC. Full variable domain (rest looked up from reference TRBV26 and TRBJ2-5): NSKVIQTPRYLVKGQGQKAKMRCIPEKGHPVVFWYQQNKNNEFKFLINFQNQEVLQQIDMTEKRFSAECPSNSPCSLEIQSSEAGDSALYLCASRTGGADTQYFGPGTRLLVL.

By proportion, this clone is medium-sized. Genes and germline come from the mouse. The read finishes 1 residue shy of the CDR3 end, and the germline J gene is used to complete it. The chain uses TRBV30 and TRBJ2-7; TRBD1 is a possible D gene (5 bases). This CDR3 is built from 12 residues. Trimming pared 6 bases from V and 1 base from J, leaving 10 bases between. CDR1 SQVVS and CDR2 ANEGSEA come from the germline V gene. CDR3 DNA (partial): TGTAGTTCCGACGGACAATCCTATGAACAGTAC. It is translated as CSSDGQSYEQY. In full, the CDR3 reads CSSDGQSYEQYF.

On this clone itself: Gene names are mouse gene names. The sequenced CDR3 bases are TGTGCCAGCGGTGATAGAGGGACAGACAACGAAAGATTATTT. As protein: CASGDRGTDNERLF. The entire CDR3 is CASGDRGTDNERLFF. The chain employs TRBV13-2 and TRBJ1-4; 7 positions match TRBD1. Read coverage stops 1 residue before the CDR3 terminus; the germline J gene supplies the remainder. The CDR3 is 15 amino acids. Germline V gene data show CDR1 as NNHNN and CDR2 as SYGAGS (reference sequence). Trimming at V came to 1 base and at J to 4 bases, leaving 4 bases not matched to a gene.

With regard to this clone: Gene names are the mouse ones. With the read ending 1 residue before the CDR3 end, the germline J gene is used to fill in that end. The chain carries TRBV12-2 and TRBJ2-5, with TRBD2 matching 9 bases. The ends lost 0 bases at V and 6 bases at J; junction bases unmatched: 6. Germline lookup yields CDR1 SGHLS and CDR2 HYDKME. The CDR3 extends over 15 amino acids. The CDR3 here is CASSLDWGGDDTQYF. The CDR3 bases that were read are TGTGCCAGCTCTCTCGATTGGGGGGGCGACGACACCCAGTAC.

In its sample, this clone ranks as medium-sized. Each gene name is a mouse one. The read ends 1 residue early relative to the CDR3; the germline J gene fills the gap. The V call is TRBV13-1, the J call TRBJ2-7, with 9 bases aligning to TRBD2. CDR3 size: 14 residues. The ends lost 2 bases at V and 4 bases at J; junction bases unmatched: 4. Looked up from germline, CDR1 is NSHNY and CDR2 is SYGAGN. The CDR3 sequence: CASSEVGGAYEQYF. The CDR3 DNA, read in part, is TGTGCCAGCAGTGAGGTTGGGGGGGCATATGAACAGTAC.

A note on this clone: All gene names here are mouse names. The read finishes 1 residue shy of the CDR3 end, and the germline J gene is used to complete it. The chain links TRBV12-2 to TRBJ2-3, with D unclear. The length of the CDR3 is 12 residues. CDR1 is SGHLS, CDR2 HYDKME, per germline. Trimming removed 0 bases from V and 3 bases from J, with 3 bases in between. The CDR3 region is CASSLYAETLYF. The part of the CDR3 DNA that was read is TGTGCCAGCTCTCTCTACGCAGAAACGCTGTAT.

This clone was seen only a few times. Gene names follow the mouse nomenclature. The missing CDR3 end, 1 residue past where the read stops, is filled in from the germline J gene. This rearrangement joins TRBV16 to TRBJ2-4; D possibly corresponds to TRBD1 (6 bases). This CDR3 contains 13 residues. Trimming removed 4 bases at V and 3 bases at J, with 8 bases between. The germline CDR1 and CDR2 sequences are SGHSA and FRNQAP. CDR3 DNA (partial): TGTGCAAGCAGCTCGGGACAACAAAACACCTTGTAC. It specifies CASSSGQQNTLY. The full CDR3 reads CASSSGQQNTLYF.

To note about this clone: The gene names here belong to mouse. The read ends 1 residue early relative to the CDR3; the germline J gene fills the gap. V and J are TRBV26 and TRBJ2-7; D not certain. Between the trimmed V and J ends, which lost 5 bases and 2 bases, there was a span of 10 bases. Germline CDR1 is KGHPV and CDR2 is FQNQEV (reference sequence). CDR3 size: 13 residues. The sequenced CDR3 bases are TGTGCCAGCAGTGTACAAGGAGCCTATGAACAGTAC. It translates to CASSVQGAYEQY. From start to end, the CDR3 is CASSVQGAYEQYF.

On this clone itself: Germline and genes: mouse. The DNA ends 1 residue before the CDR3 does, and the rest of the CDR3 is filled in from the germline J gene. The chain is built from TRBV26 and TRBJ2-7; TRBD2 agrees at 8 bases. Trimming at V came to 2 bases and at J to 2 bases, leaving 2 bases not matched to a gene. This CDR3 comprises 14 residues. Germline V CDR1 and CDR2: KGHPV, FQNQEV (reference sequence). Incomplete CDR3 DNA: TGTGCCAGCAGTCTGGCTGGGGGGCCCTATGAACAGTAC. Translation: CASSLAGGPYEQY. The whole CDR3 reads CASSLAGGPYEQYF.

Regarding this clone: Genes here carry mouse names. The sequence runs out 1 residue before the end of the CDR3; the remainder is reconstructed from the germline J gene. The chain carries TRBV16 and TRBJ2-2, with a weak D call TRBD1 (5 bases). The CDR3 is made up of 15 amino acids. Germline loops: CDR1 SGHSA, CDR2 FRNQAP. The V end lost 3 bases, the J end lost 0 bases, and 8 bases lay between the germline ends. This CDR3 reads CASSFQGANTGQLYF. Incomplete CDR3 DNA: TGTGCAAGCAGCTTCCAGGGAGCAAACACCGGGCAGCTCTAC.

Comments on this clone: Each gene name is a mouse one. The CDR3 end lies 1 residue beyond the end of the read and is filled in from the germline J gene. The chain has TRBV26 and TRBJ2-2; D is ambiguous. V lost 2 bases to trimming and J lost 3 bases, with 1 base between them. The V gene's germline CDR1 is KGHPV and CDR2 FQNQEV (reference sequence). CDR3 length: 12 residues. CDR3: CASSLDTGQLYF. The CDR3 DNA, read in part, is TGTGCCAGCAGTCTGGACACCGGGCAGCTCTAC.

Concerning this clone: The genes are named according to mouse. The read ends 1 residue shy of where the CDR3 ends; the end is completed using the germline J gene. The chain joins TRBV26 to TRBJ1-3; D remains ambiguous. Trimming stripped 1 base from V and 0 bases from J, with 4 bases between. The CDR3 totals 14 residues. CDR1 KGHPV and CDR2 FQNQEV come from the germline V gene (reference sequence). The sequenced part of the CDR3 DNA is TGTGCCAGCAGTCTGTGGGATTCTGGAAATACGCTCTAT. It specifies CASSLWDSGNTLY. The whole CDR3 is CASSLWDSGNTLYF.

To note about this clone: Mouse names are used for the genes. This CDR3 reads CGARDPFEQYF. The sequenced CDR3 bases are TGTGGTGCTAGGGATCCTTTTGAACAGTAC. This chain connects TRBV20 to TRBJ2-7; unclear D gene. The read finishes 1 residue shy of the CDR3 end, and the germline J gene is used to complete it. The CDR3 covers 11 residues. Deletions cut 0 bases from V and 6 bases from J, with 6 bases between. Germline V gene data show CDR1 as GFQATS and CDR2 as STVNSAI.

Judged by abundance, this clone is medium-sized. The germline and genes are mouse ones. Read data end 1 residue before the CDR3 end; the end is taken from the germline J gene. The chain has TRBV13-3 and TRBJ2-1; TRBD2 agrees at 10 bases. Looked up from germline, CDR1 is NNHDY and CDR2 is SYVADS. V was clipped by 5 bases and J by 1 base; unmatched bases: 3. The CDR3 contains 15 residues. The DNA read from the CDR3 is TGTGCCAGCAGCGGACTGGGGGCCAACTATGCTGAGCAGTTC. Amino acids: CASSGLGANYAEQF. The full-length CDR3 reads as CASSGLGANYAEQFF.

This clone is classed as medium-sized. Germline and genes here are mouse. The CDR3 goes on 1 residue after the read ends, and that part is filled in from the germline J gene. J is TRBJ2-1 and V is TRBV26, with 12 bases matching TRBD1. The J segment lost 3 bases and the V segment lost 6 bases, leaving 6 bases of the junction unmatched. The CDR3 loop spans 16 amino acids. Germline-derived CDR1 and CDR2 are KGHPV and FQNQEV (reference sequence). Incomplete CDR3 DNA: TGTGCCAGCAGCCGGGACAGGGGGCGGGGCTATGCTGAGCAGTTC. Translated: CASSRDRGRGYAEQF. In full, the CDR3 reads CASSRDRGRGYAEQFF.